The clone carrying this TCR beta chain appeared a few times. Its antigen is not known. This record comes from a study of blood T cells in healthy people across ages. CDR1 ENHRY and CDR2 SYGVKD come from the germline V gene. The CDR3 runs 12 residues. V gave up 3 bases and J gave up 7 bases, with 10 bases separating them. Through a sample-barcoded 5' primer and a J-beta primer mix, a second PCR was run for roughly 7 to 11 cycles. TCRdb fed the 5' RACE reads into MiXCR, producing one record per CDR3 protein. Seen here are 750,000 to 950,000 distinct CDR3 sequences, 40% to 65% observed once, and the top ten hold about 42%. Findings and limits, study-wide: The recorded TCR beta diversity per million T cells decreased in a roughly linear manner with age.

This TCR was recovered from a man older than 75 in good health. V gene TRBV10-3 combines with J gene TRBJ2-7; D is ambiguous. Sequencing used blood. The CDR3 bases are TGTGCCATCAGTGAAGGATCCGGGGAGCAGTACTTC. Protein product: CAISEGSGEQYF.